This T cell receptor (beta chain) was sequenced in a study of graft-versus-host responses after intestinal transplantation. Study-wide context: Multivisceral, liver-intestinal, or isolated intestinal transplants were performed in recipients. Every one of the recipients received anti-thymocyte globulin induction and afterwards took tacrolimus and steroids for approximately 3 years. Findings and limits, study-wide: With peak circulating GvH clone levels came an association with early post-transplant HvG declines.

Tissue processing of the graft released intraepithelial and lamina propria lymphocytes from it. V gave up 4 bases and J gave up 1 base, with 11 bases separating them. Germline CDR1 MNHNY, CDR2 SVGAGI (reference sequence). The length of the CDR3 is 16 residues. Assay used: immunoSEQ multiplex PCR; TCRdb lists only in-frame clones, some missing. Of some 66,000 clones in the sample, approximately 91% are singletons; the top ten hold about 1.7%. Comments on this clone: Its cognate antigen is unknown.

The TCR comes from a human patient who received an intestinal transplant, so some T cells may come from the graft donor. The rearrangement uses TRBV6-6 and TRBJ1-6; no firm D call. The sequencing here drew on ileum tissue, taken 350 to 400 days after transplant. CDR3 region: CASSSGVGSYNSPLHF. Here the CDR3 DNA reads TGTGCCAGCAGTTCAGGAGTGGGTTCCTATAATTCACCCCTCCACTTT.